These 13 T cell receptor beta chains originate from one sample sequenced in a study of blood T cell repertoires in COVID-19. The repertoire was sequenced with immunoSEQ multiplex PCR; TCRdb's copy has only in-frame clones and lacks some. The table lists about 190,000 clones, around 88% of them singletons, with around 5.7% in the top ten. The sample consisted of PBMCs or T cells enriched from blood (not recorded which). These receptors came from a man in his forties or fifties with acute COVID-19.

This clone was picked up one time. The V call is TRBV7-9, the J call TRBJ2-1; D uncertain. This CDR3 is 13 amino acids long. V lost 7 bases, J lost 0 bases, and 7 bases lay in between. Per germline, CDR1 SEHNR and CDR2 FQNEAQ (reference sequence). This CDR3 reads CASNPDSYNEQFF. The CDR3 DNA sequence: TGTGCCAGCAATCCAGACTCCTACAATGAGCAGTTCTTC.

CDR3 sequence reads: CASSLGGQGIGYTF. The CDR3 DNA is TGTGCCAGCAGCTTAGGGGGACAGGGAATCGGCTACACCTTC. The chain has TRBV7-9 and TRBJ1-2, with 9 bases that match TRBD1. This CDR3 comprises 14 residues. CDR1 and CDR2 from the germline V gene are SEHNR and FQNEAQ (reference sequence). After removal of 1 base from V and 8 bases from J, the junction contained 5 bases not matched to a gene.

Only one count was recorded for this clone. The V and J genes are TRBV3-1 (or the pseudogene TRBV3-2) and TRBJ1-5; 7 bases match TRBD1. The germline CDR1 and CDR2 sequences are LGHDT and YNNKEL (reference sequence). With 3 bases clipped from V and 4 bases from J, the junction kept 6 bases outside the gene matches. The CDR3 consists of 15 residues. The CDR3 here is CASSQSGTENQPQHF. The CDR3 DNA reads as TGTGCCAGCAGCCAGTCCGGGACAGAGAATCAGCCCCAGCATTTT.

V gene TRBV5-6 combines with J gene TRBJ1-2; D remains unclear. Germline values: CDR1 SGHDT, CDR2 YYEEEE. Trimming pared 1 base from V and 6 bases from J, leaving 10 bases between. This CDR3 comprises 13 residues. CDR3 nucleotides: TGTGCCAGCAGCTTGAAGGGAGTTAATGGCTACACCTTC. It yields the protein CASSLKGVNGYTF.

The chain has TRBV30 and TRBJ1-1; D may be TRBD1 (5 bases). Germline V gene sequence: CDR1 GTSNPN, CDR2 SVGIG (reference sequence). The CDR3 is made up of 13 amino acids. The V and J ends lost 0 bases and 4 bases respectively, with 9 bases between them. The CDR3 bases are TGTGCCTGGAGTGTAATCGGGGGCACTGAAGCTTTCTTT. This codes for CAWSVIGGTEAFF.

V usage is TRBV6-5 and J usage is TRBJ1-3, with D possibly TRBD1 on 6 matching bases. V was clipped by 6 bases and J by 8 bases, with 14 bases between them. CDR1 is MNHEY, CDR2 SVGAGI, per germline. The CDR3 covers 13 residues. The CDR3 loop reads CASRATGWHTIYF. In DNA, the CDR3 is TGTGCCAGCAGGGCCACAGGGTGGCACACCATATATTTT.

The rearrangement links TRBV2 to TRBJ1-3, with D possibly being TRBD1 (5 bases). Germline V gene sequence: CDR1 SNHLY, CDR2 FYNNEI. The CDR3 loop spans 15 amino acids. With 5 bases removed from V and 2 bases from J, the gap between germline ends came to 13 bases. The CDR3 DNA is TGTGCCAGCAGTCAGGGTTCCGTTACTGGAAACACCATATATTTT. It codes for CASSQGSVTGNTIYF.

V is TRBV6-4 and J is TRBJ2-7; 9 bases fit TRBD2. This CDR3 has 15 residues. V trimming: 0 bases; J trimming: 5 bases; junction bases outside the gene matches: 5. Germline V gives CDR1 MRHNA, CDR2 SNTAGT. The CDR3 sequence is CASSDSAGGLNEQYF. In DNA form, the CDR3 reads TGTGCCAGCAGTGACTCTGCGGGGGGGTTGAACGAGCAGTACTTC.

This chain uses TRBV7-3 with TRBJ1-6; a possible D gene is TRBD1 (5 bases). The CDR3 has 15 amino acids. Germline values: CDR1 SGHTA, CDR2 FQGTGA. Between the trimmed V and J ends, which lost 3 bases and 0 bases, there was a span of 6 bases. The CDR3 DNA reads TGTGCCAGCAGCTTCGACAGCTCCTATAATTCACCCCTCCACTTT. Amino acid sequence: CASSFDSSYNSPLHF.

V is TRBV11-2 and J is TRBJ2-7; D not certain. The CDR3 extends over 14 amino acids. Deletions cut 6 bases from V and 5 bases from J, with 17 bases between. Germline V gives CDR1 SGHAT, CDR2 FQNNGV. CDR3 loop: CASRPPTIFHEQYF. The DNA for the CDR3 is TGTGCCAGCAGACCTCCTACCATTTTCCACGAGCAGTACTTC.

As DNA, the CDR3 is TGTGCCAGCGGCAGTCCGACTAGCGGTACAGATACGCAGTATTTT. Its translation is CASGSPTSGTDTQYF. The V gene is TRBV6-5, the J gene TRBJ2-3; 9 bases map to TRBD2. V shed 8 bases and J 3 bases; nucleotides not matched to a gene: 9. Germline CDR1 reads MNHEY; CDR2 reads SVGAGI. The length of the CDR3 is 15 residues.

The CDR3 region has the DNA TGTGCCAGCAGCTTAGGTACAGGGCAGCCCCAGCATTTT. It codes for CASSLGTGQPQHF. The chain is built from TRBV5-6 and TRBJ1-5, with D perhaps matching TRBD1 (6 bases). The germline V gene encodes CDR1 SGHDT and CDR2 YYEEEE. Trimming took 2 bases from V and 7 from J, leaving 10 bases between them. The length of the CDR3 is 13 residues.

V usage is TRBV7-6 and J usage is TRBJ2-1; 12 nucleotides align to TRBD2. After removal of 5 bases from V and 9 bases from J, the junction contained 8 bases not matched to a gene. CDR1 SGHVS and CDR2 FNYEAQ come from the germline V gene. The CDR3 length is 15 residues. This CDR3 reads CASSQTSGGSGEQFF. CDR3 in DNA: TGTGCCAGCAGCCAGACTAGCGGGGGTTCGGGTGAGCAGTTCTTC.